This T cell receptor (beta chain) was sequenced in a study of blood T cell repertoires in COVID-19. The wider study: Spain, Italy and the United States supplied samples that represented acute and convalescent COVID-19. Nucleic acid was either cDNA or gDNA, and it came from T cells, B-cell-depleted T cells, or PBMCs.

This clone was counted between two and nine times. Original processing methods: Reference gene primer amplification gave estimated nucleated cell counts. Libraries were prepared by immunoSEQ multiplex PCR; TCRdb keeps only in-frame clonotypes and omits some of them. D and trimming come from the DNA, and the V and J calls and clone size come from that table. The data show tens of thousands of clones, 75% to 90% seen once. The CDR3 consists of 14 residues. Germline-derived CDR1 and CDR2 are SNHLY and FYNNEI. The V end was cut by 7 bases, the J end by 1 base, with 11 bases between. The rearrangement links TRBV2 to TRBJ1-5; the D gene is possibly TRBD1 (5 bases). This clonotype was obtained from a human donor in a cohort sampled during active COVID-19. Sequencing input: peripheral blood. CDR3 in amino acids: CASTRGGSNQPQHF. For the CDR3, the DNA is TGTGCCAGCACGAGGGGAGGAAGCAATCAGCCCCAGCATTTT. The full variable domain, with the rest looked up from reference TRBV2 and TRBJ1-5, is EPEVTQTPSHQVTQMGQEVILRCVPISNHLYFYWYRQILGQKVEFLVSFYNNEISEKSEIFDDQFSVERPDGSNFTLKIRSTKLEDSAMYFCASTRGGSNQPQHFGDGTRLSIL.